The source of this T cell receptor beta chain is a study of cytotoxic CD8 clonotypes in ibrutinib-treated CLL. Study details: The subjects consisted of approximately ten relapsed/refractory and fewer than 16 treatment-naive individuals, with around 17 IGHV unmutated.

V trimming: 6 bases; J trimming: 4 bases; junction bases outside the gene matches: 6. The CDR3 runs 14 residues. Germline lookup yields CDR1 SGHNT and CDR2 YYREEE (reference sequence). Only in-frame clones appear in the TCRdb table, and some are missing; sequencing was by immunoSEQ multiplex PCR. The sample shows around 330,000 clones, about 61% of them seen only once. The chain carries TRBV5-4 and TRBJ2-1; 8 bases map to TRBD1. This receptor was taken from a human donor with chronic lymphocytic leukemia. Sequenced here: PBMCs, sampled after 36 months of ibrutinib treatment. DNA of the CDR3: TGTGCCAGCAATCCGGGACAGGTATACAATGAGCAGTTCTTC. Its protein is CASNPGQVYNEQFF.